One and the same sample provided the 21 T cell receptor beta chains below, sequenced in a study of shared clonotypes between healthy human individuals (dated by TCRdb to 2018 to 2020). Libraries were made using the immunoSEQ multiplex PCR assay. TCRdb took over this immuneACCESS table, retaining in-frame rearrangements with V and J assigned. Such tables are incomplete; in checked studies, under half of the missing clones stem from an unresolved V gene, and the remainder is unexplained. The sample yields 550,000 to 650,000 clones; 95% to 96% were counted once. The ten largest clones capture roughly 0.1% of the sample. CD8 naive samples were obtained by positive selection for CCR7 among CD45RO-negative cells, yielding a CD45RA+CCR7+ population from which TemRA cells were excluded. Input material: naive CD8+ T cells sorted from blood. The cell subset or site label corresponds to: CD45RA+CCR7+. These receptors were taken from a woman aged 30 to 39 in good health.

This chain uses TRBV7-9 with TRBJ2-3; D remains ambiguous. This CDR3 has 12 amino acids. The germline V and J ends were trimmed by 8 bases and 5 bases, with 11 bases remaining between them. CDR1 and CDR2 from the germline V gene are SEHNR and FQNEAQ (reference sequence). As DNA, the CDR3 is TGTGCCAGCTCCCTGATGCTAGATACGCAGTATTTT. It codes for CASSLMLDTQYF. Full variable domain (remainder filled in from reference TRBV7-9 and TRBJ2-3): DTGVSQNPRHKITKRGQNVTFRCDPISEHNRLYWYRQTLGQGPEFLTYFQNEAQLEKSRLLSDRFSAERPKGSFSTLEIQRTEQGDSAMYLCASSLMLDTQYFGPGTRLTVL.

The chain couples TRBV27 to TRBJ2-1; TRBD1 matches 10 bases. The germline V gene encodes CDR1 MNHEY and CDR2 SMNVEV (reference sequence). V trimming: 7 bases; J trimming: 5 bases; junction bases outside the gene matches: 2. The CDR3 is 13 residues long. The CDR3, as DNA: TGTGCCAGCACCGGGACAGGGGACAATGAGCAGTTCTTC. Translation: CASTGTGDNEQFF.

Of note for this clone: This same CDR3 is encoded by further DNA sequences in the sample. V gene TRBV19 combines with J gene TRBJ1-2; D is undetermined. V was trimmed by 6 bases and J by 0 bases, leaving 8 bases between them. CDR1 and CDR2 from the germline V gene are LNHDA and SQIVND (reference sequence). CDR3 size: 13 residues. This chain's CDR3 is CASSPTANYGYTF. The DNA of the CDR3 is TGTGCCAGTAGCCCGACGGCTAACTATGGCTACACCTTC.

The chain employs TRBV6-5 and TRBJ2-3; tentatively, D is TRBD1 (6 bases). CDR1 and CDR2 (germline): MNHEY, SVGAGI. The CDR3 runs 14 residues. V lost 0 bases and J lost 4, with 8 bases in between. The CDR3: CASSYSGAADTQYF. The CDR3 bases are TGTGCCAGCAGTTACTCGGGGGCGGCAGATACGCAGTATTTT.

The chain couples TRBV28 to TRBJ1-5, with a weak D call TRBD1 (5 bases). CDR3 size: 16 residues. Germline values: CDR1 MDHEN, CDR2 SYDVKM. Trimming removed 8 bases from V and 2 bases from J, with 19 bases in between. CDR3: CASQKTDVVGNQPQHF. The CDR3 nucleotides read TGTGCCAGCCAGAAGACAGATGTGGTGGGCAATCAGCCCCAGCATTTT.

The CDR3 coding sequence is TGTGCCATCCTTAGACAAAATGAAAATGCCTATGGCTACACCTTC. Protein sequence: CAILRQNENAYGYTF. The chain has TRBV28 and TRBJ1-2; D call uncertain. CDR1 and CDR2 from the germline V gene are MDHEN and SYDVKM. V gave up 10 bases and J gave up 4 bases, with 22 bases separating them. The CDR3 totals 15 residues.

CDR3 sequence: CASSSTSGGNQPQHF. CDR3 in DNA: TGTGCCAGCAGTTCTACGAGTGGCGGCAATCAGCCCCAGCATTTT. The rearrangement joins TRBV28 to TRBJ1-5; D gene unclear. The CDR3 is 15 residues long. V lost 4 bases and J 2 bases, leaving 12 bases between the germline ends. Germline V CDR1 and CDR2: MDHEN, SYDVKM.

The V and J genes are TRBV4-2 and TRBJ2-1; D gene uncertain. The CDR3 has 13 residues. Germline V CDR1 and CDR2: LGHNA, YNFKEQ. V lost 1 base, J lost 9 bases, and 10 bases lay in between. The CDR3 loop reads CASSQVGEVEQFF. DNA for the CDR3: TGTGCCAGCAGCCAAGTAGGCGAAGTTGAGCAGTTCTTC.

The V call is TRBV14, the J call TRBJ2-7; D ambiguous. CDR1 and CDR2 from the germline V gene are SGHDN and FVKESK. CDR3 size: 13 residues. Trimming removed 5 bases at V and 3 bases at J, with 11 bases between. The CDR3 DNA follows: TGTGCCAGCAGCTTCTCCGTACGCTACGAGCAGTACTTC. Translating it yields CASSFSVRYEQYF.

This clone was detected once. At one end the junction does not follow the germline gene, possibly because of a read error. This chain joins TRBV7-9 and TRBJ2-2; D is unresolved. Germline lookup yields CDR1 SEHNR and CDR2 FQNEAQ (reference sequence). The CDR3 length is 12 residues. CDR3 loop: CAGSHFAGELFF. CDR3 sequence (DNA): TGTGCCGGCAGCCATTTTGCCGGGGAGCTGTTTTTT.

V gene TRBV6-6 combines with J gene TRBJ2-7, with D possibly being TRBD2 (6 bases). Looked up from germline, CDR1 is MNHNY and CDR2 is SVGAGI (reference sequence). Trimming stripped 7 bases from V and 0 bases from J, with 16 bases between. The CDR3 runs 15 residues. The CDR3 coding sequence is TGTGCCAGCACCTTCGCGGCGGGGAGCTCCTACGAGCAGTACTTC. Protein product: CASTFAAGSSYEQYF.

The sample holds one count of this clone. This rearrangement joins TRBV5-6 to TRBJ2-2; 7 positions agree with TRBD2. The CDR3 runs to 16 residues. From germline, CDR1 is SGHDT and CDR2 YYEEEE. V trimming: 0 bases; J trimming: 5 bases; junction bases outside the gene matches: 7. The CDR3 sequence is CASSLGLAGETGELFF. DNA of the CDR3: TGTGCCAGCAGCTTGGGACTAGCCGGTGAAACCGGGGAGCTGTTTTTT. Drawing the rest from reference TRBV5-6 and TRBJ2-2, the complete variable domain is DAGVTQSPTHLIKTRGQQVTLRCSPKSGHDTVSWYQQALGQGPQFIFQYYEEEERQRGNFPDRFSGHQFPNYSSELNVNALLLGDSALYLCASSLGLAGETGELFFGEGSRLTVL.

This clone was observed a handful of times. The chain employs TRBV9 and TRBJ1-1, with D perhaps TRBD1 (5 bases). CDR1 is SGDLS, CDR2 YYNGEE, per germline. There are 12 residues in the CDR3. V lost 4 bases to trimming and J lost 5 bases, with 9 bases between them. For the CDR3, the DNA is TGTGCCAGCAGCCGAGGGGATACTGAAGCTTTCTTT. It is translated as CASSRGDTEAFF.

The genes are TRBV14 and TRBJ1-2; TRBD1 is a possible D gene (6 bases). V was trimmed by 2 bases and J by 3 bases, leaving 10 bases between them. The CDR3 loop spans 14 amino acids. In germline, CDR1 is SGHDN, CDR2 FVKESK. In DNA, the CDR3 is TGTGCCAGCAGCCAAAGGGGGGACTACTATGGCTACACCTTC. This sequence encodes CASSQRGDYYGYTF.

About this clone itself: Other DNA sequences within the sample encode an identical CDR3. The chain links TRBV7-9 to TRBJ2-1, with 9 positions matching TRBD2. The CDR3 extends over 15 amino acids. Germline lookup yields CDR1 SEHNR and CDR2 FQNEAQ (reference sequence). The ends lost 6 bases at V and 0 bases at J; junction bases unmatched: 3. The CDR3 coding sequence is TGTGCCAGCAGTCTAGCGGGGAGCTCCTACAATGAGCAGTTCTTC. It translates to CASSLAGSSYNEQFF.

The DNA of the CDR3 is TGTGCCACTGGGGGGTGGGAGATAAACGAGCAGTACTTC. Its protein product is CATGGWEINEQYF. The chain joins TRBV11-2 to TRBJ2-7, with D perhaps TRBD2 (6 bases). CDR1 and CDR2 (germline): SGHAT, FQNNGV. Trimming pared 10 bases from V and 5 bases from J, leaving 18 bases between. This CDR3 has 13 amino acids. Full variable domain (rest looked up from reference TRBV11-2 and TRBJ2-7): EAGVAQSPRYKIIEKRQSVAFWCNPISGHATLYWYQQILGQGPKLLIQFQNNGVVDDSQLPKDRFSAERLKGVDSTLKIQPAKLEDSAVYLCATGGWEINEQYFGPGTRLTVT.

V is TRBV5-4 and J is TRBJ2-7, with TRBD1 matching 7 bases. Germline-derived CDR1 and CDR2 are SGHNT and YYREEE (reference sequence). CDR3 length equals 18 residues. The V and J ends lost 2 bases and 5 bases, in that order; junction bases with no gene match: 19. CDR3 protein: CASSFNPIRTGQGDEQYF. CDR3 nucleotides: TGTGCCAGCAGCTTTAACCCCATAAGGACAGGCCAAGGCGACGAGCAGTACTTC. Combining the CDR3 with reference TRBV5-4 and TRBJ2-7 gives the whole variable domain ETGVTQSPTHLIKTRGQQVTLRCSSQSGHNTVSWYQQALGQGPQFIFQYYREEENGRGNFPPRFSGLQFPNYSSELNVNALELDDSALYLCASSFNPIRTGQGDEQYFGPGTRLTVT.

This chain connects TRBV27 to TRBJ2-3; D call uncertain. Germline V gives CDR1 MNHEY, CDR2 SMNVEV (reference sequence). Between the trimmed V and J ends, which lost 10 bases and 2 bases, there was a span of 7 bases. This CDR3 is 11 amino acids long. The CDR3 coding sequence is TGTGCCACTCAGAACACAGATACGCAGTATTTT. Translating it yields CATQNTDTQYF.

CDR3 residues: CSVEELTEDTEAFF. CDR3 coding DNA: TGCAGCGTTGAAGAACTAACAGAGGACACTGAAGCTTTCTTT. The genes are TRBV29-1 and TRBJ1-1; D ambiguous. Germline V gives CDR1 SQVTM, CDR2 ANQGSEA. This CDR3 is built from 14 residues. V shed 0 bases and J shed 3 bases, with 11 bases lying between them.

The gene calls are TRBV4-1 and TRBJ2-3; 7 bases are shared with TRBD1. CDR1 and CDR2 (germline): MGHRA, YSYEKL. V lost 4 bases to trimming and J lost 4 bases; unmatched junction nucleotides: 8. This CDR3 spans 15 amino acids. The chain's CDR3 is CASSPRQRGPDTQYF. CDR3 DNA: TGCGCCAGCAGCCCACGGCAGAGGGGGCCAGATACGCAGTATTTT.

V gene TRBV27 combines with J gene TRBJ2-1, with 11 bases matching TRBD2. The V and J ends lost 3 bases and 7 bases, in that order; junction bases with no gene match: 5. The CDR3 is made up of 15 amino acids. The germline gives CDR1 MNHEY, CDR2 SMNVEV (reference sequence). The CDR3 DNA reads as TGTGCCAGCAGTTTCGGGACTAGCGGAAAAAATGAGCAGTTCTTC. The encoded protein is CASSFGTSGKNEQFF.